The rows below give T cell receptor beta chains drawn from one sample of a study of human T cells and chemical hapten exposure. TCRdb re-called the RACE reads through MiXCR, storing one row per CDR3 protein. Among 100,000 or so distinct CDR3 sequences listed, more than 9.5% were seen once. The input for sequencing was whole blood, taken in connection with sensitization to the hapten diphenylcyclopropenone (DPC). Receptors were obtained from a woman between 35 and 50 years old with alopecia areata. Some clones in this sample may be carry-over from other donors' samples. Each CDR3 is given with its conserved first and last residue. The D gene is left open where the match is weak. Clone sizes are given selectively: once, few, many, or a class where the clone is expanded.

v_gene: TRBV6-5; abundance: many; d_gene: TRBD2; j_gene: TRBJ2-7; CDR3nt: TGTGCCAGCAGTGCCTTTAGCGGGGGTTACGAGCAGTACTTC; CDR3aa: CASSAFSGGYEQYF
v_gene: TRBV20-1; abundance: few; d_gene: TRBD1; j_gene: TRBJ1-2; CDR3nt: TGCAGTGCTAGACACACCGGACAGGGGAACTATGGCTACACCTTC; CDR3aa: CSARHTGQGNYGYTF
v_gene: TRBV6-2/TRBV6-3; abundance: NA; d_gene: NA; j_gene: TRBJ2-7; CDR3nt: TGTGCCAGCAGTTACGGGGGTGCCTCCGTCTACGAGCAGTACTTC; CDR3aa: CASSYGGASVYEQYF
v_gene: TRBV20-1; abundance: NA; d_gene: NA; j_gene: TRBJ2-4; CDR3nt: TGCAGTGCTAGAGATGGTTCCGGGGCCAAAAACATTCAGTACTTC; CDR3aa: CSARDGSGAKNIQYF
v_gene: TRBV6-2/TRBV6-3; abundance: NA; d_gene: NA; j_gene: TRBJ2-2; CDR3nt: TGTGCCAGCAGCCTCCAGCGGGCGAACACCGGGGAGCCGTTTTTT; CDR3aa: CASSLQRANTGEPFF
v_gene: TRBV5-4; abundance: NA; d_gene: NA; j_gene: TRBJ2-7; CDR3nt: TGTGCCAGCAGCTTGGCCCCAACCTCCCTCCTCTACGAGCAGTACTTC; CDR3aa: CASSLAPTSLLYEQYF
v_gene: TRBV6-2/TRBV6-3; abundance: NA; d_gene: NA; j_gene: TRBJ2-7; CDR3nt: TGTGCCAGCAGTTACCCCAACTACCCCGCCCCATCCGAGCAGTACTTC; CDR3aa: CASSYPNYPAPSEQYF
v_gene: TRBV20-1; abundance: once; d_gene: NA; j_gene: TRBJ2-2; CDR3nt: TGCAGTGCTAGAGATGTCCAGGGGCGACTAACGAACACCGGGGAGCTGTTTTTT; CDR3aa: CSARDVQGRLTNTGELFF
v_gene: TRBV29-1; abundance: few; d_gene: NA; j_gene: TRBJ2-3; CDR3nt: TGCAGCCTTGAGCCCGAGGGGCATGCAGTGGATACGCAGTATTTT; CDR3aa: CSLEPEGHAVDTQYF
v_gene: TRBV28; abundance: many; d_gene: NA; j_gene: TRBJ2-3; CDR3nt: TGTGCCAGCAAGGCGGGTGTAGTGGATACGCAGTATTTT; CDR3aa: CASKAGVVDTQYF
v_gene: TRBV6-6; abundance: NA; d_gene: NA; j_gene: TRBJ1-3; CDR3nt: TGTGCCAGCAGTTCCCCCGGGATCGCCTCTGGAAACACCATATATTTT; CDR3aa: CASSSPGIASGNTIYF
v_gene: TRBV6-2/TRBV6-3; abundance: few; d_gene: NA; j_gene: TRBJ2-7; CDR3nt: TGTGCCAGCAGTGCGGTTTACGAGCAGTACTTC; CDR3aa: CASSAVYEQYF
v_gene: TRBV28; abundance: many; d_gene: TRBD2; j_gene: TRBJ2-2; CDR3nt: TGTGCCAGCTGTAGCGGGAGTAGGACCGGGGAGCTGTTTTTT; CDR3aa: CASCSGSRTGELFF
v_gene: TRBV10-3; abundance: NA; d_gene: NA; j_gene: TRBJ2-7; CDR3nt: TGTGCCATCAGTTCTGTAGACGGGAGCTCCTACGAGCAGTACTTC; CDR3aa: CAISSVDGSSYEQYF
v_gene: TRBV9; abundance: few; d_gene: NA; j_gene: TRBJ1-4; CDR3nt: TGTGCCAGCAGCGAACAGCCCTCGACTAATGAAAAACTGTTTTTT; CDR3aa: CASSEQPSTNEKLFF
v_gene: TRBV6-5; abundance: many; d_gene: TRBD1; j_gene: TRBJ1-2; CDR3nt: TGTGCCAGCAACACAGGGGGAGCTAACTATGGCTACACCTTC; CDR3aa: CASNTGGANYGYTF
v_gene: TRBV7-9; abundance: NA; d_gene: NA; j_gene: TRBJ2-7; CDR3nt: TGTGCCAGCAACCCAGGAGGGAACGAGCAGTACTTC; CDR3aa: CASNPGGNEQYF
v_gene: TRBV11-2; abundance: NA; d_gene: NA; j_gene: TRBJ2-3; CDR3nt: TGTGCCAGCAGCTCCCTCACTTGGACAGATACGCAGTATTTT; CDR3aa: CASSSLTWTDTQYF
v_gene: TRBV19; abundance: NA; d_gene: NA; j_gene: TRBJ2-2; CDR3nt: TGTGCCAGTAGTATAGATACGGATTCCGGGGAGCTGTTTTTT; CDR3aa: CASSIDTDSGELFF
v_gene: TRBV7-9; abundance: NA; d_gene: TRBD1; j_gene: TRBJ1-2; CDR3nt: TGTGCCAGCAGCTATGACAGGGCGGGGGCCCAGAAGGGCTACACCTTC; CDR3aa: CASSYDRAGAQKGYTF
v_gene: TRBV19; abundance: few; d_gene: NA; j_gene: TRBJ2-7; CDR3nt: TGTGCCAGTAGTATAGGAGGGCCGGGGGGCCCCTACGAGCAGTACTTC; CDR3aa: CASSIGGPGGPYEQYF
v_gene: TRBV4-3; abundance: NA; d_gene: TRBD2; j_gene: TRBJ2-2; CDR3nt: TGCGCCAGCAGCCAAGATCGGGGGGGGCACACCGGGGAGCTGTTTTTT; CDR3aa: CASSQDRGGHTGELFF
v_gene: TRBV29-1; abundance: few; d_gene: NA; j_gene: TRBJ1-5; CDR3nt: TGCAGCGTCGCAGGGGCCAATCAGCCCCAGCATTTT; CDR3aa: CSVAGANQPQHF